This T cell receptor (beta chain) appears in the sequencing data of a study of beta chain features in type 1 diabetes. Expressed TCRB transcripts were sequenced because the isolated RNA had all been reverse transcribed beforehand. Some clones are missing from TCRdb's copy, which holds only in-frame ones; the method was immunoSEQ multiplex PCR. The data show around 360,000 clones, roughly an eighth seen once. Sampling consisted of one heparinised blood draw per donor, averaging around 120 mL. Study conclusions and caveats: The cDNA sequencing approach could over-represent high-TCR-expressing cells. Shorter TCRB CDR3s, moderately but significantly so, marked every one of the four CD4+ subsets in Type 1 diabetes patients. More deletions and fewer insertions at VDJ junctions were found in patients with type 1 diabetes. The similarity of naive, central memory and Treg TCRB repertoires appeared greater among patients than among healthy donors.

Germline V gene data show CDR1 as SGHTA and CDR2 as FQGNSA. The V end lost 5 bases, the J end lost 5 bases, and 9 bases lay between the germline ends. The CDR3 totals 12 residues. About this clone: Its antigen is still unknown.

The specimen sequenced was naive CD4+ T cells from blood. The V call is TRBV7-2, the J call TRBJ2-5, with D hard to call. This receptor was obtained from a woman aged 18-30 years with type 1 diabetes. The CDR3 reads CASSPRRETQYF. CDR3 in DNA: TGTGCCAGCAGCCCTAGAAGGGAGACCCAGTACTTC. Supplemented by reference TRBV7-2 and TRBJ2-5, the full variable domain reads GAGVSQSPSNKVTEKGKDVELRCDPISGHTALYWYRQSLGQGLEFLIYFQGNSAPDKSGLPSDRFSAERTGGSVSTLTIQRTQQEDSAVYLCASSPRRETQYFGPGTRLLVL.